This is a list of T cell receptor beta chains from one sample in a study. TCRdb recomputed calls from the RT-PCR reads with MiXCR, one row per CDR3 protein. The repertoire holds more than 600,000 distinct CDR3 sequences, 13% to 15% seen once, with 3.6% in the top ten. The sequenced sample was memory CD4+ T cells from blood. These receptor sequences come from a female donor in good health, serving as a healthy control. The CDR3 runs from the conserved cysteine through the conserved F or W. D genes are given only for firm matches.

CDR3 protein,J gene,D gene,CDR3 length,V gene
CAISGSSRSSYNEQFF,TRBJ2-1,-,16,TRBV10-3
CASSTRQTLNTEAFF,TRBJ1-1,-,15,TRBV12-3/TRBV12-4
CASSGGSLPYEQYF,TRBJ2-7,TRBD2,14,TRBV2
CATGGTGIFREQYF,TRBJ2-7,TRBD1,14,TRBV10-3
CASSYTPEGLKAFF,TRBJ1-1,-,14,TRBV6-2/TRBV6-3
CASNKQDPANTEAFF,TRBJ1-1,-,15,TRBV6-6
CASSDPYRVGGYTF,TRBJ1-2,-,14,TRBV5-6
CASSPYGGGLYGYTF,TRBJ1-2,-,15,TRBV6-5
CATGSNSDPTGNYGYTF,TRBJ1-2,TRBD1,17,TRBV24-1
CASFWGADGDEAFF,TRBJ1-1,-,14,TRBV6-5
CASSVGLGLVGGLGSGELFF,TRBJ2-2,-,20,TRBV9
CASDRVNTGELFF,TRBJ2-2,TRBD1,13,TRBV28
CAISDRRGSSYNEQFF,TRBJ2-1,-,16,TRBV10-3
CSASQGKNSPLHF,TRBJ1-6,-,13,TRBV20-1
CSARSGRGGTDTQYF,TRBJ2-3,-,15,TRBV20-1
CASSPNTGGVGETQYF,TRBJ2-5,TRBD1,16,TRBV7-2
CASSAPPANTGELFF,TRBJ2-2,-,15,TRBV5-4
CASSSWTGIGYEQYF,TRBJ2-7,TRBD1,15,TRBV7-8
CASSKQGASSNEKLFF,TRBJ1-4,TRBD1,16,TRBV7-2
CATQGQMDSPLHF,TRBJ1-6,-,13,TRBV6-6
CASSSVNTQYF,TRBJ2-5,-,11,TRBV5-6
CASSLALAGLSNEQFF,TRBJ2-1,TRBD2,16,TRBV5-1
CASSPGQGSLAYEQYF,TRBJ2-7,TRBD1,16,TRBV4-2
CAISPRGRGQGTDTQYF,TRBJ2-3,TRBD1,17,TRBV10-3
CASSQDPAGQGTYGYTF,TRBJ1-2,TRBD1,17,TRBV4-1
CSGRTGGSGNEQFF,TRBJ2-1,TRBD1,14,TRBV29-1
CASSHPGRSNYGYTF,TRBJ1-2,-,15,TRBV5-6